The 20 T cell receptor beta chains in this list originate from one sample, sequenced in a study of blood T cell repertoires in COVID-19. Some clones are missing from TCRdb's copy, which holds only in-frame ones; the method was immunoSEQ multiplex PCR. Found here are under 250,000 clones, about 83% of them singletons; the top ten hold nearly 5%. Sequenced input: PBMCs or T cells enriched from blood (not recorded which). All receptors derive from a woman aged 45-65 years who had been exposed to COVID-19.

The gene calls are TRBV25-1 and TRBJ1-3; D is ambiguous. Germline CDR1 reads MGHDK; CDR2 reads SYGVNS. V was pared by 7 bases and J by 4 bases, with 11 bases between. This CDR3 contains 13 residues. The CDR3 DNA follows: TGTGCCAGCAAGGAGGCCGGAGGAAACACCATATATTTT. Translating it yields CASKEAGGNTIYF.

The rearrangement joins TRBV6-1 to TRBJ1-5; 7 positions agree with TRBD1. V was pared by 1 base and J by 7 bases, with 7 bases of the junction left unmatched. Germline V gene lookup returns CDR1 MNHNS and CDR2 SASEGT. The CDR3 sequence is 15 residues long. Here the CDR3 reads CASSEVEGAKQPQHF. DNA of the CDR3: TGTGCCAGCAGTGAAGTTGAGGGGGCAAAGCAGCCCCAGCATTTT.

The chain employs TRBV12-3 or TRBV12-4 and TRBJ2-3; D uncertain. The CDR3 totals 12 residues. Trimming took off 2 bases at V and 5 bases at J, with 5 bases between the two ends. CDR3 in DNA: TGTGCCAGCAGTTTATTAAAAGATACGCAGTATTTT. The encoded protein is CASSLLKDTQYF.

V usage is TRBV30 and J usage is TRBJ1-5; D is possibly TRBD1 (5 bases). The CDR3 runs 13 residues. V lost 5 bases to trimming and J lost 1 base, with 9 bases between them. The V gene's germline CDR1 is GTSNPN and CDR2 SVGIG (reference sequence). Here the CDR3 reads CAWSQGSNQPQHF. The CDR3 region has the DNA TGTGCCTGGTCCCAGGGCAGCAATCAGCCCCAGCATTTT.

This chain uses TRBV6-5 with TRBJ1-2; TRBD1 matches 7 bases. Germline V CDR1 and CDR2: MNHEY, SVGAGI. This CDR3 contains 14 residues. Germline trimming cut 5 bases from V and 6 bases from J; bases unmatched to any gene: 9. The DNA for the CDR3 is TGTGCCAGCAGTCGCCAGGGGGGCCCCCATGGCTACACCTTC. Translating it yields CASSRQGGPHGYTF.

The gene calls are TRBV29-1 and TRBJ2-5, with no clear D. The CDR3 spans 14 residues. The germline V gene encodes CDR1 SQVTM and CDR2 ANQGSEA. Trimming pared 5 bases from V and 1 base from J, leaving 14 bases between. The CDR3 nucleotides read TGCAGCGTTCTGTTCTTCACAGCCCAAGAGACCCAGTACTTC. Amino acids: CSVLFFTAQETQYF. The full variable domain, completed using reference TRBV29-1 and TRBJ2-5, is SAVISQKPSRDICQRGTSLTIQCQVDSQVTMMFWYRQQPGQSLTLIATANQGSEATYESGFVIDKFPISRPNLTFSTLTVSNMSPEDSSIYLCSVLFFTAQETQYFGPGTRLLVL.

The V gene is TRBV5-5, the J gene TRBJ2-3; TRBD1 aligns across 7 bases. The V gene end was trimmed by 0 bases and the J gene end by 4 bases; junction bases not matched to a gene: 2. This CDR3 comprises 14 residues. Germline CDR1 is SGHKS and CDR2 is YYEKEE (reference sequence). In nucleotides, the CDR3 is TGTGCCAGCAGCTTGGAGCAGGGGGCAGATACGCAGTATTTT. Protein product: CASSLEQGADTQYF.

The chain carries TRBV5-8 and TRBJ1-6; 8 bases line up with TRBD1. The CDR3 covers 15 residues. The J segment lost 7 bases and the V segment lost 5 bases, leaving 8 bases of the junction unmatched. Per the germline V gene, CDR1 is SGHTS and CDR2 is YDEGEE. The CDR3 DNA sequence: TGTGCCAGCAGGGACTGGGACAGGTCGAATTCACCCCTCCACTTT. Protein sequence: CASRDWDRSNSPLHF.

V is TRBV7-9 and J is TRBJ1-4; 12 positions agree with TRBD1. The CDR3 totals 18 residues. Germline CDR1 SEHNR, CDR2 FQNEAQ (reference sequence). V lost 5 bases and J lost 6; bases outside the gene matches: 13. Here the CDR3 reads CASSHAGTGGVEDEKLFF. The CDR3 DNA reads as TGTGCCAGCAGCCATGCGGGGACAGGGGGCGTTGAGGATGAAAAACTGTTTTTT.

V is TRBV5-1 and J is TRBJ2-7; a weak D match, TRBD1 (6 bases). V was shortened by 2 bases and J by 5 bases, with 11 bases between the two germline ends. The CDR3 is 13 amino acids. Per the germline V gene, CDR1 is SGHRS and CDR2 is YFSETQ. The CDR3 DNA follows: TGCGCCAGCAGCTTCAGGGGTAAGAACGAGCAGTACTTC. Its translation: CASSFRGKNEQYF.

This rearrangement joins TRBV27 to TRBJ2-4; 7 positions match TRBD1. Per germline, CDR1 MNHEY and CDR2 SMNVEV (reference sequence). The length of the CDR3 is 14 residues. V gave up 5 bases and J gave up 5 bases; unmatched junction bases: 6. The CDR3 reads CASSPGGQENIQYF. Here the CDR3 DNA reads TGTGCCAGCAGTCCCGGTGGACAGGAAAACATTCAGTACTTC.

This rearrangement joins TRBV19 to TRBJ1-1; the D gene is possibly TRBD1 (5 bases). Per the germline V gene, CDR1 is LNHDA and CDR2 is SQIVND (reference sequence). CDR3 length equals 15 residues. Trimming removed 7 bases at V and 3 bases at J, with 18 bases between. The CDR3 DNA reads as TGTGCCAGTAACCCTAGTGGGGTCAGGGACACTGAAGCTTTCTTT. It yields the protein CASNPSGVRDTEAFF.

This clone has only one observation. The CDR3 sequence is CASSFQWTDSPLHF. The DNA for the CDR3 is TGTGCCAGCAGTTTCCAATGGACTGACTCACCCCTCCACTTT. V and J are TRBV6-5 and TRBJ1-6, with D hard to call. The germline V and J ends were trimmed by 4 bases and 10 bases, with 14 bases remaining between them. The germline gives CDR1 MNHEY, CDR2 SVGAGI. This CDR3 has 14 amino acids.

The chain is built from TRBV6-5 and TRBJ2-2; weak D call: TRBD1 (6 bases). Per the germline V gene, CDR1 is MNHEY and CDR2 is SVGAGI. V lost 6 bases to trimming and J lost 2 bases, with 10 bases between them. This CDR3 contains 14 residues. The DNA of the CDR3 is TGTGCCAGCAGAGTGGGACAAAACACCGGGGAGCTGTTTTTT. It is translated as CASRVGQNTGELFF.

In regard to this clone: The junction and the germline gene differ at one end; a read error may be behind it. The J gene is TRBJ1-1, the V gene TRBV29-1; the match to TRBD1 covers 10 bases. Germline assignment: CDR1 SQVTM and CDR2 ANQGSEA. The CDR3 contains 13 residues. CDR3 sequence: CSVEGVTGGEVFF. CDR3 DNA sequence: TGCAGCGTTGAAGGAGTGACAGGGGGCGAAGTTTTCTTT.

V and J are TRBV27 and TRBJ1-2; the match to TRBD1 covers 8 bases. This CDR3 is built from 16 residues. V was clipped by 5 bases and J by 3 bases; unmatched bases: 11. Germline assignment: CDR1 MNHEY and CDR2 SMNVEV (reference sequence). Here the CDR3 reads CASSPSTGEKDYGYTF. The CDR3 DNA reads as TGTGCCAGCAGTCCCTCGACAGGGGAGAAGGACTATGGCTACACCTTC.

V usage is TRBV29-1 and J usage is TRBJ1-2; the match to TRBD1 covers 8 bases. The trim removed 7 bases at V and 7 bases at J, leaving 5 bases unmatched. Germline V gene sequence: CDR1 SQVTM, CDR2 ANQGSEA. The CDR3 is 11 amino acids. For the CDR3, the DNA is TGCAGCGGCTCGACAGGGGTTGGCTACACCTTC. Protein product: CSGSTGVGYTF.

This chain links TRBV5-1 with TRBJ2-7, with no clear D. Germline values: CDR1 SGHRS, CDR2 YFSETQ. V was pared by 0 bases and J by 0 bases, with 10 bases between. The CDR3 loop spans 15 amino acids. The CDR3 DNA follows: TGCGCCAGCAGCTTGGGGGTAGCCGCCTCCTACGAGCAGTACTTC. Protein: CASSLGVAASYEQYF.

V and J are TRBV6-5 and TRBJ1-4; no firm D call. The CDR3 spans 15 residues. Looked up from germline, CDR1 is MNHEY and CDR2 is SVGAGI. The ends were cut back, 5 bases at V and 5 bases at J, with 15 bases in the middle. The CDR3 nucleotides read TGTGCCAGCAGTCGAAGTAGGGCGGGGAATGAAAAACTGTTTTTT. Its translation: CASSRSRAGNEKLFF.

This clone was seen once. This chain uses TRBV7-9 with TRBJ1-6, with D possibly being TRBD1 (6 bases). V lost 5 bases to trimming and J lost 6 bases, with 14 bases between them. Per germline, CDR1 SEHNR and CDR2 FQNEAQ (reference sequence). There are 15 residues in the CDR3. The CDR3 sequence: CASSHTGQFNSPLHF. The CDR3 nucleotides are TGTGCCAGCAGCCATACAGGGCAATTTAATTCACCCCTCCACTTT.